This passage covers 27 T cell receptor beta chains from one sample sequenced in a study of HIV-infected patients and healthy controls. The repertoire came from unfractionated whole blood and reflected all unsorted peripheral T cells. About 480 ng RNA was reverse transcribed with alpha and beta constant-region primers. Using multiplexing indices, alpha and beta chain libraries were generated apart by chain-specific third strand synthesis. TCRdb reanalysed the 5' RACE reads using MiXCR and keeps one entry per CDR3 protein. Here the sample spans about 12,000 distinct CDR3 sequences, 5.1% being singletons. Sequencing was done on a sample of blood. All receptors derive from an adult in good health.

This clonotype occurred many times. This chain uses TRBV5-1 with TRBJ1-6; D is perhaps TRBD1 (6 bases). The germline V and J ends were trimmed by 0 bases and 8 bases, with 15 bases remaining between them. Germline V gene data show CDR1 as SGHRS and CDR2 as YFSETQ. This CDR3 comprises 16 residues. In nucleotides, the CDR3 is TGCGCCAGCAGCTTGGTTCTTGGGGGGGCGGATTCACCCCTCCACTTT. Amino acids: CASSLVLGGADSPLHF. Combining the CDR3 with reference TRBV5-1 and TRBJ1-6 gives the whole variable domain KAGVTQTPRYLIKTRGQQVTLSCSPISGHRSVSWYQQTPGQGLQFLFEYFSETQRNKGNFPGRFSGRQFSNSRSEMNVSTLELGDSALYLCASSLVLGGADSPLHFGNGTRLTVT.

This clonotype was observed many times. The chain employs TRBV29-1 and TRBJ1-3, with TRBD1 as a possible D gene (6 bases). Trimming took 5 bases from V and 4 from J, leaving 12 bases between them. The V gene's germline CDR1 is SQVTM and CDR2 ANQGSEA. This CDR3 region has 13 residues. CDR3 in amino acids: CSVSPGAGNTIYF. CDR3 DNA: TGCAGCGTTTCCCCAGGGGCAGGAAACACCATATATTTT.

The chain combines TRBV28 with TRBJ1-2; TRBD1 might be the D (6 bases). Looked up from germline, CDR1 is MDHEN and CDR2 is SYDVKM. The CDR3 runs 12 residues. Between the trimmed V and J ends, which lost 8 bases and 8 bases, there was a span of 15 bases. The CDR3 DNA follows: TGTGCCAGCGAACAACAGGGCGGCGGCTACACCTTC. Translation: CASEQQGGGYTF.

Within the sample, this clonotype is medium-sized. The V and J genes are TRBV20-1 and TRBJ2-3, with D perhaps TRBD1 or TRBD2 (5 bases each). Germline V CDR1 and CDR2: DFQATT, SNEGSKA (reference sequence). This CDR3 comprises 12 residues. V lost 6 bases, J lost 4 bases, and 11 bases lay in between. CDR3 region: CSAYGTSDTQYF. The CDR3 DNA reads TGCAGTGCCTACGGGACCTCAGATACGCAGTATTTT.

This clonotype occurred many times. Here the CDR3 reads CASSYIAGEFTGELFF. In nucleotides, the CDR3 is TGTGCCAGCAGTTACATCGCGGGGGAATTCACCGGGGAGCTGTTTTTT. This chain links TRBV6-5 with TRBJ2-2; the match to TRBD2 covers 7 bases. J lost 4 bases, V lost 2 bases, and 7 bases had no gene match. CDR1 is MNHEY, CDR2 SVGAGI, per germline. The CDR3 is 16 residues long.

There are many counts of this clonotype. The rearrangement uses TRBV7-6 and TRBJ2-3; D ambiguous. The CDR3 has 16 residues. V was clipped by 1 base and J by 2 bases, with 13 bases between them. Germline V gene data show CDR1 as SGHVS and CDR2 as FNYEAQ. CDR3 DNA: TGTGCCAGCAGCTTAGTGTCAGGAGTTTCCACAGATACGCAGTATTTT. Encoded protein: CASSLVSGVSTDTQYF. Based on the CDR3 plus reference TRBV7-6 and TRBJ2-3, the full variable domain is GAGVSQSPRYKVTKRGQDVALRCDPISGHVSLYWYRQALGQGPEFLTYFNYEAQQDKSGLPNDRFSAERPEGSISTLTIQRTEQRDSAMYRCASSLVSGVSTDTQYFGPGTRLTVL.

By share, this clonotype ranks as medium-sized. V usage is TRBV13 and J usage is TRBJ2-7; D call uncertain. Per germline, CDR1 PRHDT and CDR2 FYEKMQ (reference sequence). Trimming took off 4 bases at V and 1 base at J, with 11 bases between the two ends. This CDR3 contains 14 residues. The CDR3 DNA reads TGTGCCAGCAGCTCCCGGACCGTATCCTACGAGCAGTACTTC. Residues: CASSSRTVSYEQYF.

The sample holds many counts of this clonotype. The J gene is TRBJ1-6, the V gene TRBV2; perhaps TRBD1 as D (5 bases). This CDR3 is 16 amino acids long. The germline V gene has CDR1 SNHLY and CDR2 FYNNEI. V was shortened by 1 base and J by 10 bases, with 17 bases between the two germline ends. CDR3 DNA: TGTGCCAGCAGTGAAGTCGGCGGATTAAGGGGCTCACCCCTCCACTTT. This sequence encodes CASSEVGGLRGSPLHF.

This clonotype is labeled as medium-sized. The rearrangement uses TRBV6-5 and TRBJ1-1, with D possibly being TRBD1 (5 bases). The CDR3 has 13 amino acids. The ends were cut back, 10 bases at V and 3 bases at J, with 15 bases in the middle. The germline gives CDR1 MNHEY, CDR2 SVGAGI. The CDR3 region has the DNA TGTGCCACCACTCCGCCAGGGCACACTGAAGCTTTCTTT. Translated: CATTPPGHTEAFF.

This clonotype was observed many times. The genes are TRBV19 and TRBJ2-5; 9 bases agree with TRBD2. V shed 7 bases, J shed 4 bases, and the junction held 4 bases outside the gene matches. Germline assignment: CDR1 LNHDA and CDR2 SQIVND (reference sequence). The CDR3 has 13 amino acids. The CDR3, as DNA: TGTGCCAGTACGAGCGGGGGGCGAGAGACCCAGTACTTC. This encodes CASTSGGRETQYF.

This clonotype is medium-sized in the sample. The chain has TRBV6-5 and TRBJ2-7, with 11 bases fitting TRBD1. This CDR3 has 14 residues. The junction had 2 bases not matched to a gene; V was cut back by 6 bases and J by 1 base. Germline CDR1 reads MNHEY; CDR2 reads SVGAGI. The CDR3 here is CASSRDRGSYEQYF. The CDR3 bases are TGTGCCAGCAGCAGGGACAGGGGGTCCTACGAGCAGTACTTC.

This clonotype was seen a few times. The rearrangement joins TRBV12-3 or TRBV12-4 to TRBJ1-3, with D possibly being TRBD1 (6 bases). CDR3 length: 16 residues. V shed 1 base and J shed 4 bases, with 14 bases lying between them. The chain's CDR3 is CASSLGFRGLGNTIYF. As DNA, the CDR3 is TGTGCCAGCAGTTTAGGGTTTCGGGGGCTCGGAAACACCATATATTTT.

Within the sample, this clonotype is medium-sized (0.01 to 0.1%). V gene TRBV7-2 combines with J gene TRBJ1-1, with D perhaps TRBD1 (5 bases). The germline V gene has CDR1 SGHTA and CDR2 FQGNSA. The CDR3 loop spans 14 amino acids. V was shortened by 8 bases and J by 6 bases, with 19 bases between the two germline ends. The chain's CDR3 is CASAFSLGDAEAFF. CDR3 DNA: TGTGCCAGCGCCTTCTCCCTTGGGGACGCTGAAGCTTTCTTT.

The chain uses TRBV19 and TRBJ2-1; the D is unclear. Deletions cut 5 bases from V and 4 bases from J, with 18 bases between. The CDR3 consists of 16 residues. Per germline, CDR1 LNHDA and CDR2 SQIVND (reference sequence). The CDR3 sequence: CASSRDGRSVYNEQFF. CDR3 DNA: TGTGCCAGTAGTCGAGACGGCCGGTCGGTGTACAATGAGCAGTTCTTC.

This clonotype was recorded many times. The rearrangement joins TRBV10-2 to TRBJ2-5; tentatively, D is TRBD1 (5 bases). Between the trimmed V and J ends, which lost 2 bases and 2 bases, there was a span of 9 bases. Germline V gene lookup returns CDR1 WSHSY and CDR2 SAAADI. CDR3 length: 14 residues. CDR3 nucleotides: TGCGCCAGCAGTGAGGAGACAGTACAAGAGACCCAGTACTTC. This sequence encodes CASSEETVQETQYF.

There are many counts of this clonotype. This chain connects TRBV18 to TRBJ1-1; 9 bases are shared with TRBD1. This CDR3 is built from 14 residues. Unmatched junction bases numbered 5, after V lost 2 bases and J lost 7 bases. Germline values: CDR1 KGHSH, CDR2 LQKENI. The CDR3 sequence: CASSPTGGRIEAFF. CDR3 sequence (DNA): TGTGCCAGCTCACCAACAGGGGGCCGGATTGAAGCTTTCTTT.

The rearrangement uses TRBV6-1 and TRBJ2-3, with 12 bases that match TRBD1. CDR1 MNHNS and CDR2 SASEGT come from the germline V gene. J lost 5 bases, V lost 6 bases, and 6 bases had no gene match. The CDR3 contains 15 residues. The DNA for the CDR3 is TGTGCCAGCAGGTGGGACAGGGGGCGTGAAGATACGCAGTATTTT. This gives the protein CASRWDRGREDTQYF.

CDR3 bases: TGCGCCAGCGGCGGGGGAGAGACGAACACCGGGGAGCTGTTTTTT. As protein: CASGGGETNTGELFF. V usage is TRBV5-1 and J usage is TRBJ2-2; 7 bases line up with TRBD2. The V and J ends lost 7 bases and 0 bases, in that order; junction bases with no gene match: 6. Germline CDR1 is SGHRS and CDR2 is YFSETQ. The CDR3 runs to 15 residues.

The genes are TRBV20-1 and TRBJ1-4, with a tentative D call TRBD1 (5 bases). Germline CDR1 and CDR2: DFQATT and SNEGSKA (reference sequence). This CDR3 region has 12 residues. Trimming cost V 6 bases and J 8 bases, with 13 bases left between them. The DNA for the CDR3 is TGCAGTGCAACGGGACCACGAGAAAAACTGTTTTTT. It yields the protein CSATGPREKLFF.

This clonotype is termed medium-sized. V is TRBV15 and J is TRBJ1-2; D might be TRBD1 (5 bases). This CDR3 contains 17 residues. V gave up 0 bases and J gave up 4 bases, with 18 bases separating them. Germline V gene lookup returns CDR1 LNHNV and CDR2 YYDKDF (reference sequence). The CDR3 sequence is CATSRDLSGLTGYGYTF. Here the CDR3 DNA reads TGTGCCACCAGCAGAGATCTGTCAGGGCTGACGGGCTATGGCTACACCTTC.

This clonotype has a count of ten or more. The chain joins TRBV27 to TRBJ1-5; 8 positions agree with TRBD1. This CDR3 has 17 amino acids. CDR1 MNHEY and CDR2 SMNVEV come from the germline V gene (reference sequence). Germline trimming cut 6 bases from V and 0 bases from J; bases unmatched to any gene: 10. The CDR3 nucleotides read TGTGCCAGCAGCCGACAGGGGTTAGGGTATAGCAATCAGCCCCAGCATTTT. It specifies CASSRQGLGYSNQPQHF.

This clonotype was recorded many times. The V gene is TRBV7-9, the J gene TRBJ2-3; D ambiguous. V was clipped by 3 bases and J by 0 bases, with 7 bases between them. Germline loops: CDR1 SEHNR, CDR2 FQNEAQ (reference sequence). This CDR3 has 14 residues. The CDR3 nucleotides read TGTGCCAGCAGCTTCTCAGACAGCACAGATACGCAGTATTTT. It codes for CASSFSDSTDTQYF.

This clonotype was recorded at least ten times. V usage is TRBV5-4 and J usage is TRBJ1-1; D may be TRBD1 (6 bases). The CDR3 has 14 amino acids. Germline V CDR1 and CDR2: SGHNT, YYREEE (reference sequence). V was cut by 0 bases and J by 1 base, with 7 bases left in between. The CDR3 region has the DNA TGTGCCAGCAGCTTGGCGGGGGCGAACACTGAAGCTTTCTTT. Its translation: CASSLAGANTEAFF. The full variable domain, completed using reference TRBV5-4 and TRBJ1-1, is ETGVTQSPTHLIKTRGQQVTLRCSSQSGHNTVSWYQQALGQGPQFIFQYYREEENGRGNFPPRFSGLQFPNYSSELNVNALELDDSALYLCASSLAGANTEAFFGQGTRLTVV.

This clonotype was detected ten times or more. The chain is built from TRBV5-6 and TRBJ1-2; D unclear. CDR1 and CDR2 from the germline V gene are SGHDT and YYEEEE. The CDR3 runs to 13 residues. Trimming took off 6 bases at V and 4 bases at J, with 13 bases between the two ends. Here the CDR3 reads CASINKRGYGYTF. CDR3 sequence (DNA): TGTGCCAGCATCAACAAACGTGGCTATGGCTACACCTTC.

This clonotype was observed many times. DNA for the CDR3: TGCAGTGCTACCGGGACTAGCGGGGGGGTTGGGGATGAGCAGTTCTTC. It specifies CSATGTSGGVGDEQFF. The chain uses TRBV20-1 and TRBJ2-1, with 16 positions matching TRBD2. Per germline, CDR1 DFQATT and CDR2 SNEGSKA (reference sequence). The CDR3 has 16 amino acids. Trimming cost V 4 bases and J 8 bases; bases outside gene matches: 8.

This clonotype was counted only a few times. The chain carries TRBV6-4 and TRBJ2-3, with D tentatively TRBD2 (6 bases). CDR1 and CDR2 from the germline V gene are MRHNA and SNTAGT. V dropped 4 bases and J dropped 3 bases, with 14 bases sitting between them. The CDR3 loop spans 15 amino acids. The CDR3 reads CASSGDGGGTDTQYF. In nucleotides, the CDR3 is TGTGCCAGCAGTGGAGACGGGGGTGGGACAGATACGCAGTATTTT.

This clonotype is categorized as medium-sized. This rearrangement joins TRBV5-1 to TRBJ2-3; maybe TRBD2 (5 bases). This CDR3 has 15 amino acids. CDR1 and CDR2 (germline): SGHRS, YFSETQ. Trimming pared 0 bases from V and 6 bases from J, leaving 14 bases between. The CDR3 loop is CASSLAGVVTDTQYF. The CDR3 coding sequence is TGCGCCAGCAGCTTGGCCGGGGTAGTCACCGATACGCAGTATTTT. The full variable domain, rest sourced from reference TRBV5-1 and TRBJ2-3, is KAGVTQTPRYLIKTRGQQVTLSCSPISGHRSVSWYQQTPGQGLQFLFEYFSETQRNKGNFPGRFSGRQFSNSRSEMNVSTLELGDSALYLCASSLAGVVTDTQYFGPGTRLTVL.